Following are 18 T cell receptor beta chains from one sample sequenced in a study of blood T cell repertoires in COVID-19. Libraries were prepared by immunoSEQ multiplex PCR; TCRdb keeps only in-frame clonotypes and omits some of them. The sample has about 360,000 clones, about 88% seen once. The sample comprised peripheral blood. Receptors originate from a woman aged 60 to 75 with COVID-19, enrolled during active disease.

This sequence joins TRBV2 and TRBJ1-1; 9 nucleotides agree with TRBD1. After removal of 7 bases from V and 11 bases from J, the junction contained 5 bases not matched to a gene. CDR3 length: 11 amino acids. In germline, CDR1 is SNHLY, CDR2 FYNNEI. The CDR3 nucleotides read TGTGCCAGCATGGGGGACAGGGTCGCTTTCTTT. Protein sequence: CASMGDRVAFF.

The sample holds one count of this clone. The chain couples TRBV6-5 to TRBJ1-5; 8 bases match TRBD1. After removal of 8 bases from V and 6 bases from J, the junction contained 6 bases not matched to a gene. From germline, CDR1 is MNHEY and CDR2 SVGAGI. The CDR3 totals 13 residues. The chain's CDR3 is CASLAGGFQPQHF. CDR3 nucleotides: TGTGCCAGCTTGGCAGGGGGCTTTCAGCCCCAGCATTTT.

The genes are TRBV10-3 and TRBJ2-2, with 13 bases fitting TRBD2. J lost 7 bases, V lost 2 bases, and 1 base had no gene match. This CDR3 comprises 15 residues. The germline V gene encodes CDR1 ENHRY and CDR2 SYGVKD. The CDR3 sequence is CAISEGTSGDGELFF. The CDR3, as DNA: TGTGCCATCAGTGAGGGGACTAGCGGGGACGGGGAGCTGTTTTTT.

This clone occurred a few times. The V gene is TRBV10-3, the J gene TRBJ1-2; D might be TRBD1 (5 bases). Germline lookup yields CDR1 ENHRY and CDR2 SYGVKD. Trimming took off 2 bases at V and 2 bases at J, with 9 bases between the two ends. CDR3 size: 14 residues. CDR3 in amino acids: CAISEKRGNYGYTF. The DNA for the CDR3 is TGTGCCATCAGTGAGAAACGGGGGAACTATGGCTACACCTTC.

This chain uses TRBV19 with TRBJ2-7; 10 nucleotides agree with TRBD2. V lost 4 bases to trimming and J lost 6 bases; unmatched junction nucleotides: 18. This CDR3 is 18 amino acids long. Germline CDR1 reads LNHDA; CDR2 reads SQIVND (reference sequence). The CDR3 reads CASSRASGGQLLRIEQYF. CDR3 bases: TGTGCCAGTAGTAGGGCTAGCGGGGGCCAACTCCTACGTATCGAGCAGTACTTC. The whole variable domain, filled in from reference TRBV19 and TRBJ2-7, reads DGGITQSPKYLFRKEGQNVTLSCEQNLNHDAMYWYRQDPGQGLRLIYYSQIVNDFQKGDIAEGYSVSREKKESFPLTVTSAQKNPTAFYLCASSRASGGQLLRIEQYFGPGTRLTVT.

The rearrangement joins TRBV19 to TRBJ1-1; possible D gene TRBD1, 5 bases. V was cut by 11 bases and J by 1 base, with 17 bases left in between. The CDR3 extends over 14 amino acids. Germline V CDR1 and CDR2: LNHDA, SQIVND (reference sequence). In nucleotides, the CDR3 is TGTGCCTCGATGGAGGGGCATTGGAACACTGAAGCTTTCTTT. Translated, it gives CASMEGHWNTEAFF.

The chain combines TRBV18 with TRBJ1-2; D gene unclear. Looked up from germline, CDR1 is KGHSH and CDR2 is LQKENI. The ends were cut back, 6 bases at V and 7 bases at J, with 18 bases in the middle. CDR3 length: 14 amino acids. CDR3 residues: CASSATRSGGGYTF. In DNA form, the CDR3 reads TGTGCCAGCTCCGCGACCCGATCAGGAGGTGGCTACACCTTC.

This chain joins TRBV29-1 and TRBJ1-4; TRBD1 matches at 8 bases. J lost 8 bases, V lost 4 bases, and 3 bases had no gene match. Germline-derived CDR1 and CDR2 are SQVTM and ANQGSEA. The CDR3 consists of 12 residues. The CDR3 sequence: CSVAQGVEKLFF. CDR3 nucleotides: TGCAGCGTTGCACAGGGGGTGGAAAAACTGTTTTTT. Using reference TRBV29-1 and TRBJ1-4 for the parts outside the CDR3, the full variable domain is SAVISQKPSRDICQRGTSLTIQCQVDSQVTMMFWYRQQPGQSLTLIATANQGSEATYESGFVIDKFPISRPNLTFSTLTVSNMSPEDSSIYLCSVAQGVEKLFFGSGTQLSVL.

This clone was counted a single time. The V gene is TRBV18, the J gene TRBJ1-2; a possible D gene is TRBD1 (6 bases). The CDR3 has 14 residues. Germline CDR1 is KGHSH and CDR2 is LQKENI. Trimming took off 6 bases at V and 2 bases at J, with 13 bases between the two ends. The CDR3 DNA reads TGTGCCAGCTCCACGACAGGAGGCAACTATGGCTACACCTTC. It yields the protein CASSTTGGNYGYTF.

The gene calls are TRBV27 and TRBJ1-5, with 7 nucleotides matching TRBD1. The trim removed 0 bases at V and 7 bases at J, leaving 18 bases unmatched. CDR1 MNHEY and CDR2 SMNVEV come from the germline V gene (reference sequence). There are 19 residues in the CDR3. CDR3 residues: CASSLSGAGGGGRRQPQHF. The DNA for the CDR3 is TGTGCCAGCAGTTTATCAGGGGCAGGTGGAGGGGGCAGGAGGCAGCCCCAGCATTTT.

Points on this clone: The identical CDR3 is also encoded by other nucleotide sequences in the sample. The chain combines TRBV5-1 with TRBJ1-1; TRBD1 might be the D (5 bases). The CDR3 extends over 14 amino acids. Trimming left V 0 bases short and J 1 base short, with 7 bases between. Germline V CDR1 and CDR2: SGHRS, YFSETQ. The CDR3 nucleotides read TGCGCCAGCAGCTTGGCGGGGGGGAACACTGAAGCTTTCTTT. It specifies CASSLAGGNTEAFF.

V and J are TRBV5-1 and TRBJ1-2; D is perhaps TRBD1 (5 bases). This CDR3 comprises 13 residues. Trimming left V 4 bases short and J 4 bases short, with 11 bases between. CDR1 and CDR2 (germline): SGHRS, YFSETQ. CDR3 coding DNA: TGCGCCAGCAGCGCAGACAGCCGCTATGGCTACACCTTC. It encodes CASSADSRYGYTF.

V and J are TRBV2 and TRBJ1-2; 7 nucleotides line up with TRBD1. Germline CDR1 is SNHLY and CDR2 is FYNNEI. Trimming took 3 bases from V and 0 from J; bases not matched to a gene: 1. The CDR3 extends over 14 amino acids. The CDR3 region has the DNA TGTGCCAGCAGTGAGGGACAGCCTAACTATGGCTACACCTTC. Protein product: CASSEGQPNYGYTF.

The CDR3 DNA follows: TGTGCCAGCAGCCCCCCCGGAGGTCAGCCCCAGCATTTT. It translates to CASSPPGGQPQHF. This chain uses TRBV12-3 or TRBV12-4 with TRBJ1-5; D ambiguous. Trimming pared 6 bases from V and 6 bases from J, leaving 12 bases between. The CDR3 sequence is 13 residues long.

The rearrangement uses TRBV5-4 and TRBJ1-1; D might be TRBD1 (5 bases). Between the trimmed V and J ends, which lost 4 bases and 0 bases, there was a span of 13 bases. This CDR3 comprises 15 residues. Germline CDR1 and CDR2: SGHNT and YYREEE (reference sequence). The CDR3 DNA reads TGTGCCAGCAGCCTGGGGGGACTCTTGAACACTGAAGCTTTCTTT. Protein product: CASSLGGLLNTEAFF.

The chain recombines TRBV2 with TRBJ1-5; D is possibly TRBD1 (6 bases). Germline CDR1 reads SNHLY; CDR2 reads FYNNEI. This CDR3 has 14 residues. V lost 7 bases, J lost 7 bases, and 17 bases lay in between. The CDR3 region is CASTYTGSNQPQHF. CDR3 nucleotides: TGTGCCAGCACCTATACAGGGTCAAACCAGCCCCAGCATTTT.

A single count supports this clone. This CDR3 reads CASRNYGAANLNTEAFF. The CDR3 DNA reads as TGTGCCAGCAGGAATTATGGGGCAGCGAATCTGAACACTGAAGCTTTCTTT. The chain links TRBV27 to TRBJ1-1; D is possibly TRBD1 (5 bases). The CDR3 consists of 17 residues. The V gene's germline CDR1 is MNHEY and CDR2 SMNVEV (reference sequence). V was trimmed by 6 bases and J by 0 bases, leaving 20 bases between them.

The table lists this clone with a count of one. The chain links TRBV12-3 or TRBV12-4 to TRBJ1-2; D is possibly TRBD1 (5 bases). This CDR3 has 12 amino acids. Trimming took 5 bases from V and 6 from J, leaving 10 bases between them. The DNA for the CDR3 is TGTGCCAGCAGTCCCGGGGGTAATGGCTACACCTTC. This encodes CASSPGGNGYTF.